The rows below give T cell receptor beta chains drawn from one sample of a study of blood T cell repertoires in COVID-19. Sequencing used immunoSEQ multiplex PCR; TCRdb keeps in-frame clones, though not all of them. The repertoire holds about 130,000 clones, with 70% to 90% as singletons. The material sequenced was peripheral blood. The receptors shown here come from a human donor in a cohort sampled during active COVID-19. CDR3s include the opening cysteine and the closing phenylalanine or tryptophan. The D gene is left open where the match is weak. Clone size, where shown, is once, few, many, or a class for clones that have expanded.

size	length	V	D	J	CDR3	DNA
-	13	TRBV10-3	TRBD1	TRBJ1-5	CAISVDRDQPQHF	TGTGCCATCAGCGTAGACAGGGATCAGCCCCAGCATTTT
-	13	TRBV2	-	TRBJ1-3	CASAGDSGNTIYF	TGTGCCAGCGCAGGGGATAGTGGAAACACCATATATTTT
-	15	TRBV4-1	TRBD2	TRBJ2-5	CASSPLAGGRGTQYF	TGCGCCAGCAGCCCCCTAGCGGGGGGGCGCGGGACCCAGTACTTC
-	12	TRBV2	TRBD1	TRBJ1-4	CATGTENEKLFF	TGTGCCACCGGGACAGAAAATGAAAAACTGTTTTTT
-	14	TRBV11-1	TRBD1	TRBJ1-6	CASSLGGQNSPLHF	TGTGCCAGCAGCTTAGGGGGACAGAATTCACCCCTCCACTTT
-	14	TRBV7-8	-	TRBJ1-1	CASSLARRTTEAFF	TGTGCCAGCAGCTTAGCTAGGAGGACCACTGAAGCTTTCTTT
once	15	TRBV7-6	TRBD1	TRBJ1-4	CASSLGDSVDEKLFF	TGTGCCAGCAGCTTAGGGGACAGCGTAGATGAAAAACTGTTTTTT
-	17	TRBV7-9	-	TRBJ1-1	CASSESGGPPINTEAFF	TGTGCCAGCAGCGAATCCGGGGGTCCCCCCATAAACACTGAAGCTTTCTTT
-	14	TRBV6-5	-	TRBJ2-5	CASSLPGILETQYF	TGTGCCAGCAGTTTACCCGGGATACTCGAGACCCAGTACTTC
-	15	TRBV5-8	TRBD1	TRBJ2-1	CASGSGTGGYNEQFF	TGTGCCAGCGGCTCTGGGACAGGGGGCTACAATGAGCAGTTCTTC
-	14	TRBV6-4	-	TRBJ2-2	CATGESSNTGELFF	TGTGCCACCGGGGAGAGCTCGAACACCGGGGAGCTGTTTTTT
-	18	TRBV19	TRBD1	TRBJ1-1	CASSPGTGWRRPAAEAFF	TGTGCCAGTAGTCCTGGGACAGGGTGGCGCCGGCCGGCGGCTGAAGCTTTCTTT
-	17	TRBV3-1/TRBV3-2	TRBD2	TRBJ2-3	CASSQPLAGAAADTQYF	TGTGCCAGCAGCCAACCACTAGCGGGGGCCGCGGCAGATACGCAGTATTTT
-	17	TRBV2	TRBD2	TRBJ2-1	CASRGLAGGSSYNEQFF	TGTGCCAGCAGGGGACTAGCGGGGGGTAGCTCCTACAATGAGCAGTTCTTC
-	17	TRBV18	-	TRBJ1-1	CASSPQALQGRRTEAFF	TGTGCCAGCTCACCACAGGCTCTACAGGGACGGAGAACTGAAGCTTTCTTT
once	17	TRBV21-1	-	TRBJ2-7	CASSAPRGSGGMYEQYF	TGTGCCAGCAGCGCCCCAAGGGGCAGCGGGGGGATGTACGAGCAGTACTTC
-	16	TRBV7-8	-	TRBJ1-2	CASSLSKQGRGYGYTF	TGTGCCAGCAGCTTATCCAAACAGGGACGGGGCTATGGCTACACCTTC
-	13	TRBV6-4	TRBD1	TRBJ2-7	CASSRTGGNEQYF	TGTGCCAGCAGTCGGACAGGGGGGAACGAGCAGTACTTC
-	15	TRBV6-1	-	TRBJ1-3	CASSDSHRSGNTIYF	TGTGCCAGCAGTGACAGTCATCGTTCTGGAAACACCATATATTTT
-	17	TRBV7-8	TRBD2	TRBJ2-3	CASSLGLAGGLGDTQYF	TGTGCCAGCAGCTTAGGACTAGCGGGGGGGCTGGGGGATACGCAGTATTTT
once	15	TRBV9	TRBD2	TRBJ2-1	CASMPGSGGANEQFF	TGTGCCAGCATGCCGGGGAGCGGGGGGGCCAATGAGCAGTTCTTC
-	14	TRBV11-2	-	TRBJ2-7	CASSLSQSPYEQYF	TGTGCCAGCAGCTTGTCACAGAGCCCCTACGAGCAGTACTTC
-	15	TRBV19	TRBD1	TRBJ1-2	CASSIATGGDYGYTF	TGTGCCAGTAGTATCGCGACAGGGGGCGACTATGGCTACACCTTC
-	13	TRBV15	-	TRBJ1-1	CATSRWGGVMAFF	TGTGCCACCAGCAGATGGGGGGGTGTGATGGCTTTCTTT
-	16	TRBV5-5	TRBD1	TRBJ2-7	CASSPRGDRVSYEQYF	TGTGCCAGCAGCCCCCGAGGGGACAGGGTCTCCTACGAGCAGTACTTC
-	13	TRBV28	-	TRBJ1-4	CASSLGTPEKLFF	TGTGCCAGCAGCCTTGGGACACCTGAAAAACTGTTTTTT
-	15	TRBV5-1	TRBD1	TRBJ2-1	CASSLTSTGWNEQFF	TGCGCCAGCAGCTTGACGTCGACAGGGTGGAATGAGCAGTTCTTC
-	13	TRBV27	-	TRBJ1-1	CASSLYGLTEAFF	TGTGCCAGCAGTTTGTATGGCCTCACTGAAGCTTTCTTT